This T cell receptor (beta chain) was obtained from a study of CD8 T cells in Susac syndrome. Whole-study results and caveats: The study recognized that its TCR sequencing and HLA analysis covered a relatively small number of individuals.

Random hexamers primed reverse transcription of about 0.45 to 1 ug RNA. Multiplex immunoSEQ PCR targeted 54 Vbeta and 13 Jbeta TCR beta segments. TCRdb passed the immunoSEQ multiplex PCR reads through MiXCR, listing each CDR3 protein once. Here the sample spans 120,000 or so distinct CDR3 sequences, 90% to 95% being singletons. With regard to this clonotype: No antigen is known for it.

CD8+ and CD4+ blood T cells underwent TCR beta sequencing. The controls were healthy donors who were matched for age and sex. The sequenced sample consisted of CD4+ T cells from PBMCs. This TCR came from a human donor in good health.

CDR3 in DNA: TGTGCCAGCAGTTTTGACGGCCAGCCCCAGCATTTT. Its protein product is CASSFDGQPQHF. This rearrangement joins TRBV12-3 or TRBV12-4 to TRBJ1-5; no firm D call. The CDR3 runs to 12 residues. V lost 3 bases, J lost 7 bases, and 7 bases lay in between.